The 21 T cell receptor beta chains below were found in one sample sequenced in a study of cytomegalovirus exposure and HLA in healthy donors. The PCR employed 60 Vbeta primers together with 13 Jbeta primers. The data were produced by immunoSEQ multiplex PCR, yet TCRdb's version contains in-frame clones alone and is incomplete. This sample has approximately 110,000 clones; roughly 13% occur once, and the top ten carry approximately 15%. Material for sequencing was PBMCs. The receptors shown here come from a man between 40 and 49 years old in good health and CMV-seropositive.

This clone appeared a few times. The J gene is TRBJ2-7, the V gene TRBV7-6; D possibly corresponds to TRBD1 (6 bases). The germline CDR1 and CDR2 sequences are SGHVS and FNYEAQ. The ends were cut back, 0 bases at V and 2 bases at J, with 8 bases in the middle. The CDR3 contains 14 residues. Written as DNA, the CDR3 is TGTGCCAGCAGCTTAGCGCGGACAGCCTACGAGCAGTACTTC. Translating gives CASSLARTAYEQYF.

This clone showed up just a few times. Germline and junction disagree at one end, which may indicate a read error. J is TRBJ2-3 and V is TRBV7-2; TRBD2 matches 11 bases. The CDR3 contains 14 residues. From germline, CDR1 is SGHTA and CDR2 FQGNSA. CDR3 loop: CASSLVTSGTPRDF. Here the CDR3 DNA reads TGTGCCAGCAGCTTAGTGACTAGCGGGACTCCGAGGGATTTT.

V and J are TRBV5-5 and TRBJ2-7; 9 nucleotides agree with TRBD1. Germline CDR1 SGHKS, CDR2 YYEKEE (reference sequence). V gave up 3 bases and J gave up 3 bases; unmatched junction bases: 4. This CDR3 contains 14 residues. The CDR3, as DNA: TGTGCCAGCAGCTCCGGGACAGGGAGCTACGAGCAGTACTTC. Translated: CASSSGTGSYEQYF.

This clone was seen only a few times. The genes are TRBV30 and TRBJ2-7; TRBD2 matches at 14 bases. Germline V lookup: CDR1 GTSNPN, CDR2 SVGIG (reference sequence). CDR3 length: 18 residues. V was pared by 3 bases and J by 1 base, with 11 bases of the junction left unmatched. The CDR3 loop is CAWSRGLAGVGTSYEQYF. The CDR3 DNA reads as TGTGCCTGGAGCCGGGGACTAGCGGGAGTGGGAACATCCTACGAGCAGTACTTC.

The CDR3 nucleotides read TGTGCCAGCAGCGCCGGGACTAGAGCCTACGAGCAGTACTTC. Translating it yields CASSAGTRAYEQYF. V usage is TRBV13 and J usage is TRBJ2-7; 8 bases line up with TRBD2. The CDR3 sequence is 14 residues long. The ends lost 5 bases at V and 2 bases at J; junction bases unmatched: 5. Germline V lookup: CDR1 PRHDT, CDR2 FYEKMQ (reference sequence).

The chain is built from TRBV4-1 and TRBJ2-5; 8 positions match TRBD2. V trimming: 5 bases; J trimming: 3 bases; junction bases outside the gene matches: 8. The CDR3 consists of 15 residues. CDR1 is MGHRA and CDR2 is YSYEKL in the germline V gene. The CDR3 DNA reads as TGCGCCAGCAGCGCGCGACTAGCGAACAAAGAGACCCAGTACTTC. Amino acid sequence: CASSARLANKETQYF.

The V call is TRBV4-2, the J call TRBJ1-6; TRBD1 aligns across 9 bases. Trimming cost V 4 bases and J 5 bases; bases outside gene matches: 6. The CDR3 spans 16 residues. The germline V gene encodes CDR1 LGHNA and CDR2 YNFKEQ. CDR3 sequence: CASSLRGTGNNSPLHF. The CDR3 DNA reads TGTGCCAGCAGCCTCCGAGGGACAGGGAATAATTCACCCCTCCACTTT.

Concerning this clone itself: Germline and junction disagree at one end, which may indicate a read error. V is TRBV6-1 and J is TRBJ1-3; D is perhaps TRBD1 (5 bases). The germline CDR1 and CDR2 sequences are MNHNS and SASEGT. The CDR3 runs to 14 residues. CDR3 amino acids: CASSERSRGNNIYF. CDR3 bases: TGTGCCAGCAGTGAAAGGAGTAGGGGAAACAACATATATTTT.

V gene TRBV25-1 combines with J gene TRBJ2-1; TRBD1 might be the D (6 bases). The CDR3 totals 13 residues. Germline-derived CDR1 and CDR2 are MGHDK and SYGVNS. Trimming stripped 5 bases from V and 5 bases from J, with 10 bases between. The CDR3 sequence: CASSRTENNEQFF. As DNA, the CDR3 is TGTGCCAGCAGTAGGACAGAGAACAATGAGCAGTTCTTC.

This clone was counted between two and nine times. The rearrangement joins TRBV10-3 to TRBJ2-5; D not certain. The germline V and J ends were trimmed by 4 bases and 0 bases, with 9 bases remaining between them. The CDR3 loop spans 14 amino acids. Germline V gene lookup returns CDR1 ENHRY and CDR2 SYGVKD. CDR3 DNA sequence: TGTGCCATCAGTGTGTCCGTTCACCAAGAGACCCAGTACTTC. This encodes CAISVSVHQETQYF.

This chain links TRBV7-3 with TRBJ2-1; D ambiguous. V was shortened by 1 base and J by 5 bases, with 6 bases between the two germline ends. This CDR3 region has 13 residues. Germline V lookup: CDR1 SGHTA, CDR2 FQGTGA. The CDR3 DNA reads TGTGCCAGCAGCTTAAGGCTAGACAATGAGCAGTTCTTC. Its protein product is CASSLRLDNEQFF. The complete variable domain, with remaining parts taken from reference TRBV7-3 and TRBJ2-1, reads GAGVSQTPSNKVTEKGKYVELRCDPISGHTALYWYRQSLGQGPEFLIYFQGTGAADDSGLPNDRFFAVRPEGSVSTLKIQRTERGDSAVYLCASSLRLDNEQFFGPGTRLTVL.

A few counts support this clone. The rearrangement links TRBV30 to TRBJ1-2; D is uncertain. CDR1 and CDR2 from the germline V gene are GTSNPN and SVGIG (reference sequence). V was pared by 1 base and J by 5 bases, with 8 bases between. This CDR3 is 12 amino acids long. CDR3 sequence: CAWSEYGYGYTF. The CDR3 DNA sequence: TGTGCCTGGAGTGAGTACGGGTATGGCTACACCTTC. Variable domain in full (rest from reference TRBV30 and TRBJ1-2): SQTIHQWPATLVQPVGSPLSLECTVEGTSNPNLYWYRQAAGRGLQLLFYSVGIGQISSEVPQNLSASRPQDRQFILSSKKLLLSDSGFYLCAWSEYGYGYTFGSGTRLTVV.

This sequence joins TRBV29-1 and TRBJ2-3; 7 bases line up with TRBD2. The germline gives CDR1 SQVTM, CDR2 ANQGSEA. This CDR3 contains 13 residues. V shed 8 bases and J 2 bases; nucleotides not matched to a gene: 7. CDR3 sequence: CSTGGRVTDTQYF. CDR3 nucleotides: TGCAGCACAGGTGGGAGGGTCACAGATACGCAGTATTTT.

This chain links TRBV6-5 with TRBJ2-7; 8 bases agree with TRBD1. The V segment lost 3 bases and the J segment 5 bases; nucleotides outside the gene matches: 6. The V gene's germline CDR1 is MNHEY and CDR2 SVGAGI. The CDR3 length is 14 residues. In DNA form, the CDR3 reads TGTGCCAGCAGTTATCCAGGACAGGGTGACGAGCAGTACTTC. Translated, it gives CASSYPGQGDEQYF.

As DNA, the CDR3 is TGTGCCAGCAGCTTACGACTAGCGATAAGGGATGAGCAGTTCTTC. Its translation is CASSLRLAIRDEQFF. The genes are TRBV7-9 and TRBJ2-1; 8 bases map to TRBD2. V trimming: 2 bases; J trimming: 8 bases; junction bases outside the gene matches: 8. The CDR3 sequence is 15 residues long. CDR1 and CDR2 (germline): SEHNR, FQNEAQ (reference sequence). Full variable domain (missing parts from reference TRBV7-9 and TRBJ2-1): DTGVSQNPRHKITKRGQNVTFRCDPISEHNRLYWYRQTLGQGPEFLTYFQNEAQLEKSRLLSDRFSAERPKGSFSTLEIQRTEQGDSAMYLCASSLRLAIRDEQFFGPGTRLTVL.

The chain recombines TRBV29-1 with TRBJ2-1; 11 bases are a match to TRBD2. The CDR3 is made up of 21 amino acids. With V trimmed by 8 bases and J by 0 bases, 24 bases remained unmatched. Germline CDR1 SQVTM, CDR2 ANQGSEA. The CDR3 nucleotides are TGCAGCACTTTGACCTCCCCTCTAGCGGGAGGAATTATGGGCTCCTACAATGAGCAGTTCTTC. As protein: CSTLTSPLAGGIMGSYNEQFF.

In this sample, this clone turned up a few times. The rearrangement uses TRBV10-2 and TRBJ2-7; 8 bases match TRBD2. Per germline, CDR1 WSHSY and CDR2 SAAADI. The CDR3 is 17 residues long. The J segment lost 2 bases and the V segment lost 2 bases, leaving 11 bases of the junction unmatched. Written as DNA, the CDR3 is TGCGCCAGCAGTGAGACCAGTAGCGGGATAACTGCCTACGAGCAGTACTTC. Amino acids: CASSETSSGITAYEQYF.

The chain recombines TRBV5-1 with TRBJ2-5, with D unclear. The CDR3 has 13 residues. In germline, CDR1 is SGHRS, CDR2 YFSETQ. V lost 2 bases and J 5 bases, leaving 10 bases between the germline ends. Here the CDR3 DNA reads TGCGCCAGCAGCTTCGGTTTGAGTGAGACCCAGTACTTC. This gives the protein CASSFGLSETQYF.

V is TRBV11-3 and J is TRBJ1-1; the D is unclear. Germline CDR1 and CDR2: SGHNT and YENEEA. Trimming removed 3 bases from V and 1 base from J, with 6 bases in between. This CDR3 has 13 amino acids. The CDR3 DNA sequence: TGTGCCAGCAGCTTCACATCGAACACTGAAGCTTTCTTT. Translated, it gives CASSFTSNTEAFF.

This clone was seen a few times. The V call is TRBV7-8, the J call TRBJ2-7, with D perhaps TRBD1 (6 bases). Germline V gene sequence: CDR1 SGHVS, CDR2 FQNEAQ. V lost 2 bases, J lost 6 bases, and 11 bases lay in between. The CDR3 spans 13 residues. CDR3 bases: TGTGCCAGCAGCTTAAGACAGGACGTCGAGCAGTACTTC. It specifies CASSLRQDVEQYF.

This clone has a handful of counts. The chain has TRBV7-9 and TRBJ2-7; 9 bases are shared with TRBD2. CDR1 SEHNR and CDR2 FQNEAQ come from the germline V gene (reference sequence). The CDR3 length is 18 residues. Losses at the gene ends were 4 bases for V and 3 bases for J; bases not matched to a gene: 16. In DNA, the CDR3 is TGTGCCAGCAGCTCCCAACGGGGATGGGCGGGAGGGGTCTACGAGCAGTACTTC. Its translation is CASSSQRGWAGGVYEQYF.